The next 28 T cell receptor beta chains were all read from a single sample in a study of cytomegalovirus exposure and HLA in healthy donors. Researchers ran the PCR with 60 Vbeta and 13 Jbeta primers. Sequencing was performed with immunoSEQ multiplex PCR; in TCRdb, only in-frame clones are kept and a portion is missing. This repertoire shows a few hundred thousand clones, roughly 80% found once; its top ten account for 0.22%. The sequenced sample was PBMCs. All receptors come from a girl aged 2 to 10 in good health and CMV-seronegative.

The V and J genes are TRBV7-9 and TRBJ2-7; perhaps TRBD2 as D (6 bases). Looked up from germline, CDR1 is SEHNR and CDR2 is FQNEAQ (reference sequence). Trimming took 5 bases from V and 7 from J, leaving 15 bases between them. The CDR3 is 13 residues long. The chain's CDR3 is CASSPPGSWEQYF. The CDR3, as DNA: TGTGCCAGCAGCCCTCCCGGGAGCTGGGAGCAGTACTTC. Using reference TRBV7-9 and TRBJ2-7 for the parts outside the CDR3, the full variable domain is DTGVSQNPRHKITKRGQNVTFRCDPISEHNRLYWYRQTLGQGPEFLTYFQNEAQLEKSRLLSDRFSAERPKGSFSTLEIQRTEQGDSAMYLCASSPPGSWEQYFGPGTRLTVT.

CDR3 sequence reads: CASSLDGGNPYF. As DNA, the CDR3 is TGTGCCAGCAGCTTGGATGGGGGGAATCCCTACTTC. The chain couples TRBV5-6 to TRBJ2-7, with D perhaps TRBD2 (6 bases). Germline V gene data show CDR1 as SGHDT and CDR2 as YYEEEE. This CDR3 is built from 12 residues. Trimming took 0 bases from V and 13 from J, leaving 14 bases between them.

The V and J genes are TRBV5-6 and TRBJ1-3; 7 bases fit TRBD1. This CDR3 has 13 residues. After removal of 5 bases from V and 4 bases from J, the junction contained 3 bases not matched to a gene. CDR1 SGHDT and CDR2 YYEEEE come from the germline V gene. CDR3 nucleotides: TGTGCCAGCAGTTCAGGGGGAGGAAACACCATATATTTT. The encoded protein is CASSSGGGNTIYF.

The CDR3 coding sequence is TGTGCCAGCAGAACCGGGACAGGGATCTACAATGAGCAGTTCTTC. The encoded protein is CASRTGTGIYNEQFF. This chain uses TRBV6-5 with TRBJ2-1, with 9 positions matching TRBD1. The germline CDR1 and CDR2 sequences are MNHEY and SVGAGI. The ends lost 6 bases at V and 3 bases at J; junction bases unmatched: 6. The CDR3 runs to 15 residues.

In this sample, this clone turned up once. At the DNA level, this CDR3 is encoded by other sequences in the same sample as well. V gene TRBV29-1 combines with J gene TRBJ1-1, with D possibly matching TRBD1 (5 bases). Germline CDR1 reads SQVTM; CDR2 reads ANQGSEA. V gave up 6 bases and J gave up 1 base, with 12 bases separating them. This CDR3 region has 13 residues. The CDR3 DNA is TGCAGCGTATTAAGGAGGGGGAACACTGAAGCTTTCTTT. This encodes CSVLRRGNTEAFF.

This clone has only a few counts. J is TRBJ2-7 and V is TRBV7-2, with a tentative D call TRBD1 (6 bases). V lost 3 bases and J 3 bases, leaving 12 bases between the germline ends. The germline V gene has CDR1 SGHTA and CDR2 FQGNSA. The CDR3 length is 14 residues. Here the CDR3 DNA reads TGTGCCAGCAGCTTCGGACAGTCTGGCTACGAGCAGTACTTC. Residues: CASSFGQSGYEQYF.

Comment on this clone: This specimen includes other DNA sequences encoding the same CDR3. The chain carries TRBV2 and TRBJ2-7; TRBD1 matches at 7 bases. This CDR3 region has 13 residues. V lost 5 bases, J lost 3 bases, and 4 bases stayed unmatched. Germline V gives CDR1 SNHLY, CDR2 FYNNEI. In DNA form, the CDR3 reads TGTGCCAGCAGTCGGGACAGAGACTACGAGCAGTACTTC. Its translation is CASSRDRDYEQYF.

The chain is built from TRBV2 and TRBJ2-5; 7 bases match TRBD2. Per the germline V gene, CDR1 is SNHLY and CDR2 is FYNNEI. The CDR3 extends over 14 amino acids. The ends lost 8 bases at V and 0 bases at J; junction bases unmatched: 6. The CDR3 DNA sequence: TGTGCCAGCGGCCGGGACTACAACCAAGAGACCCAGTACTTC. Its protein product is CASGRDYNQETQYF.

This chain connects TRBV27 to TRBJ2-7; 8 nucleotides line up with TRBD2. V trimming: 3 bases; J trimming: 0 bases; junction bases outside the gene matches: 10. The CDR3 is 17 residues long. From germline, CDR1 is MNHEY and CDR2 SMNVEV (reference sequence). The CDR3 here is CASSLIRAGGGSYEQYF. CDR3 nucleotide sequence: TGTGCCAGCAGTTTGATCCGCGCGGGAGGAGGCTCCTACGAGCAGTACTTC.

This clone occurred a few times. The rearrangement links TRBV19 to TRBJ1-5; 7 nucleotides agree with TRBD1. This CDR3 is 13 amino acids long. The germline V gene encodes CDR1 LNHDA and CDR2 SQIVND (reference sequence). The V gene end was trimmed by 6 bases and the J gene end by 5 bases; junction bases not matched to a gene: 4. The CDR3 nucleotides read TGTGCCAGTAGGGGACAGAGTGATCAGCCCCAGCATTTT. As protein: CASRGQSDQPQHF. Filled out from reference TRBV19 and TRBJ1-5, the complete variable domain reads DGGITQSPKYLFRKEGQNVTLSCEQNLNHDAMYWYRQDPGQGLRLIYYSQIVNDFQKGDIAEGYSVSREKKESFPLTVTSAQKNPTAFYLCASRGQSDQPQHFGDGTRLSIL.

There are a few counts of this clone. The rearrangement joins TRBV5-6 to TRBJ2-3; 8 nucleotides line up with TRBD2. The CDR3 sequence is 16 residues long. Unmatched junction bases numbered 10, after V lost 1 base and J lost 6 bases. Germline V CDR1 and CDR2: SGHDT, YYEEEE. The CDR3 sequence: CASSLTLAAGGDTQYF. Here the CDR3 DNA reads TGTGCCAGCAGCTTGACACTAGCGGCCGGTGGGGATACGCAGTATTTT. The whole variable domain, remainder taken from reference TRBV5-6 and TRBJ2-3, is DAGVTQSPTHLIKTRGQQVTLRCSPKSGHDTVSWYQQALGQGPQFIFQYYEEEERQRGNFPDRFSGHQFPNYSSELNVNALLLGDSALYLCASSLTLAAGGDTQYFGPGTRLTVL.

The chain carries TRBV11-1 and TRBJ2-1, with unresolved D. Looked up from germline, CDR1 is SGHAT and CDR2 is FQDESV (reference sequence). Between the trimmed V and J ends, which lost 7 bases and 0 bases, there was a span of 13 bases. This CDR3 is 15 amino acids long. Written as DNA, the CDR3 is TGTGCCAGCAAAATAACGGTTAGCTCCTACAATGAGCAGTTCTTC. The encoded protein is CASKITVSSYNEQFF. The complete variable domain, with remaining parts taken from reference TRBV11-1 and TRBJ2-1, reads EAEVAQSPRYKITEKSQAVAFWCDPISGHATLYWYRQILGQGPELLVQFQDESVVDDSQLPKDRFSAERLKGVDSTLKIQPAELGDSAMYLCASKITVSSYNEQFFGPGTRLTVL.

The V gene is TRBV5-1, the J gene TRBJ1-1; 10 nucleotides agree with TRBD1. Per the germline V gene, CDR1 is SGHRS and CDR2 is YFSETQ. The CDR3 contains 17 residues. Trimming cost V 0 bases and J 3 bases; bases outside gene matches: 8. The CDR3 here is CASSLADRGRGDTEAFF. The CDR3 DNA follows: TGCGCCAGCAGCTTGGCCGACAGGGGGCGCGGGGACACTGAAGCTTTCTTT.

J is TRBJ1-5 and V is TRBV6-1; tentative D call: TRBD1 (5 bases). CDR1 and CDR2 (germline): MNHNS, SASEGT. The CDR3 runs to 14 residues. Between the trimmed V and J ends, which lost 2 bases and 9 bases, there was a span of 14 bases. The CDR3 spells CASSERGRNLPQHF. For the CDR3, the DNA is TGTGCCAGCAGTGAAAGGGGTCGGAACCTGCCCCAGCATTTT.

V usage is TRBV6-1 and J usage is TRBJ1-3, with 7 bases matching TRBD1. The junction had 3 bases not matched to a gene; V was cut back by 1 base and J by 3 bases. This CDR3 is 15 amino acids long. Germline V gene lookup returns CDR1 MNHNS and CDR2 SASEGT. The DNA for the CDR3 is TGTGCCAGCAGTGAAGGGACAGGAGGTGGAAACACCATATATTTT. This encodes CASSEGTGGGNTIYF.

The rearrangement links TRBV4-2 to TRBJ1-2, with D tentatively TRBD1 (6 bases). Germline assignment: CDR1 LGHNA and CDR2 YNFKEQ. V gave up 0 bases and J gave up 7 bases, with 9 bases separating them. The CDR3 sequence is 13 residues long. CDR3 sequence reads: CASSQEGARGYTF. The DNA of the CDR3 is TGTGCCAGCAGCCAAGAGGGGGCGCGTGGCTACACCTTC.

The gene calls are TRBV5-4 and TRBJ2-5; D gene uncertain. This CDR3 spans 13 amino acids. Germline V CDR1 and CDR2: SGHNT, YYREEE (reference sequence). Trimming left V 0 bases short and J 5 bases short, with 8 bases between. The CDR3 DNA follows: TGTGCCAGCAGCTTGGCGGGTTGGGAGACCCAGTACTTC. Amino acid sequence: CASSLAGWETQYF.

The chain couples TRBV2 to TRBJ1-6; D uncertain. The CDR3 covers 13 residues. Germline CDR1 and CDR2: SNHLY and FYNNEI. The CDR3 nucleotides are TGTGCTCGTAATCGGGGAGGTGATTCACCCCTCCACTTT. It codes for CARNRGGDSPLHF.

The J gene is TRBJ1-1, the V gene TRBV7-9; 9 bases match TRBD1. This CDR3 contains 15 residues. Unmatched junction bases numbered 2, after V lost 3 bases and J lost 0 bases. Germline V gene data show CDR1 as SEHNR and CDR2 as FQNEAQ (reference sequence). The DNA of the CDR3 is TGTGCCAGCAGCTTTGGACAGGGGATGAACACTGAAGCTTTCTTT. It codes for CASSFGQGMNTEAFF.

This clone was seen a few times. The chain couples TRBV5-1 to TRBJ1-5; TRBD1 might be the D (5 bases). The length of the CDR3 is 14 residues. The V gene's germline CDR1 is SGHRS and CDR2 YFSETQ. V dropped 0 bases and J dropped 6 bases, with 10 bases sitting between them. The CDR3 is CASSLDPGVQPQHF. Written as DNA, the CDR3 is TGCGCCAGCAGCTTGGATCCGGGGGTTCAGCCCCAGCATTTT.

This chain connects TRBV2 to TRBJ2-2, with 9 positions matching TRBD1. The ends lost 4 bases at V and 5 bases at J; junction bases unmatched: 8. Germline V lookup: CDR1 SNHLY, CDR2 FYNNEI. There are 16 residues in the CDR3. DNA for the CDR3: TGTGCCAGCAGTGGTGTGTTTGACAGGGGGACCGGGGAGCTGTTTTTT. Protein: CASSGVFDRGTGELFF.

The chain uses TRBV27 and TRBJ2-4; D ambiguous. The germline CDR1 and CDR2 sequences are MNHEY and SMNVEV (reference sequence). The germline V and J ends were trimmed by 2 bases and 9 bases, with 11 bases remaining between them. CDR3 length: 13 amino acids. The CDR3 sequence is CASSLKSRGIQYF. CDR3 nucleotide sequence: TGTGCCAGCAGTTTAAAGTCCCGCGGCATTCAGTACTTC.

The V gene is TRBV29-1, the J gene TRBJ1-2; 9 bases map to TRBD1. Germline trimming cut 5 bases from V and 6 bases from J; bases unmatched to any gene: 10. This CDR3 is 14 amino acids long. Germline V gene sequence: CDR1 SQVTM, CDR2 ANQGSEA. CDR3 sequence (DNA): TGCAGCGTTCAAAAGACAGGGGGTGCGGATGGCTACACCTTC. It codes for CSVQKTGGADGYTF.

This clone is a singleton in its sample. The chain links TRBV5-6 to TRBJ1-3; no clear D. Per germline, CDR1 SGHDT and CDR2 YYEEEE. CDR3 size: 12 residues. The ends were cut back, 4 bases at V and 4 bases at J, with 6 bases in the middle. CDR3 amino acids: CASSPGGNTIYF. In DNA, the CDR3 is TGTGCCAGCAGCCCGGGGGGAAACACCATATATTTT.

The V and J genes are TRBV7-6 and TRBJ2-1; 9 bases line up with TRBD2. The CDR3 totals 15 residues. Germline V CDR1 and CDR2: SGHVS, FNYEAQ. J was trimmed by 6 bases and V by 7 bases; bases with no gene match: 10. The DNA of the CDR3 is TGTGCCAGCACCGTCTCGGCGGGGGGGAGCAATGAGCAGTTCTTC. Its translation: CASTVSAGGSNEQFF. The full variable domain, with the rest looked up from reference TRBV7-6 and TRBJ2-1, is GAGVSQSPRYKVTKRGQDVALRCDPISGHVSLYWYRQALGQGPEFLTYFNYEAQQDKSGLPNDRFSAERPEGSISTLTIQRTEQRDSAMYRCASTVSAGGSNEQFFGPGTRLTVL.

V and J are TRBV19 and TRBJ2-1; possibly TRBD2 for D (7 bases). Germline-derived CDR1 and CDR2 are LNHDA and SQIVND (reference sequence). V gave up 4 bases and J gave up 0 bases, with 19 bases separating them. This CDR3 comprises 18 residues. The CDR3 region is CASSNPAGDKDSYNEQFF. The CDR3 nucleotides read TGTGCCAGTAGTAACCCCGCGGGGGACAAGGACTCCTACAATGAGCAGTTCTTC.

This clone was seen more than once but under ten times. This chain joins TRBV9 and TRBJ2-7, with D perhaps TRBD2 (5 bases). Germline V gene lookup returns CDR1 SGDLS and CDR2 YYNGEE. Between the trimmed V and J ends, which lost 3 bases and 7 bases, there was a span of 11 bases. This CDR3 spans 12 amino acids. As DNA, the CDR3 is TGTGCCAGCAGCGCCGGGGTTGGGGAGCAGTACTTC. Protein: CASSAGVGEQYF.

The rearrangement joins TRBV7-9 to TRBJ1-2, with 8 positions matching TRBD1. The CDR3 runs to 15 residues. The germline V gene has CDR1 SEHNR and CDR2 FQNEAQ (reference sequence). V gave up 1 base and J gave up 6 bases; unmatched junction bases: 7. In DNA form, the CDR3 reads TGTGCCAGCAGCTTAGGTCCCGGACAGGGCGATGGCTACACCTTC. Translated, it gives CASSLGPGQGDGYTF.